This TCR beta chain came from a study of identical twins. This clonotype was observed many times. Unique molecular identifiers were in the cDNA, with template-switch universal primer binding. TCRdb reprocessed the 5' RACE reads via MiXCR and lists one record per CDR3 protein. The sample consists of around 160,000 distinct CDR3 sequences, roughly 3.5% of them appearing once. The CDR3 is made up of 15 amino acids. The germline V gene has CDR1 SGHDT and CDR2 YYEEEE. The ends were cut back, 4 bases at V and 9 bases at J, with 20 bases in the middle. The V call is TRBV5-6, the J call TRBJ1-5, with D possibly TRBD1 on 5 matching bases. This TCR was sampled from a man between 18 and 35 years old in good health. Sequenced input: memory T cells sorted from blood. In DNA form, the CDR3 reads TGTGCCAGCAGCCCAAAGCCAGGGAGCGACCGGCCCCAGCATTTT. Protein sequence: CASSPKPGSDRPQHF.